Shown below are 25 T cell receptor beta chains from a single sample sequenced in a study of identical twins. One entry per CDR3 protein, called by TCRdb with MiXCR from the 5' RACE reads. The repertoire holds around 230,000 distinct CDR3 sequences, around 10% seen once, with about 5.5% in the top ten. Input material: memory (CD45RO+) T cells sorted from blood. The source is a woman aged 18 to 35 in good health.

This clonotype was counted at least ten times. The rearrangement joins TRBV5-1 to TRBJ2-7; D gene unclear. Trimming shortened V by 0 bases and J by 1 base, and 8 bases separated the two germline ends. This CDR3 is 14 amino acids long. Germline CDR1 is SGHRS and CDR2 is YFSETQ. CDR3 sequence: CASSLDSLSYEQYF. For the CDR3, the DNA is TGCGCCAGCAGCTTGGACAGCCTATCCTACGAGCAGTACTTC.

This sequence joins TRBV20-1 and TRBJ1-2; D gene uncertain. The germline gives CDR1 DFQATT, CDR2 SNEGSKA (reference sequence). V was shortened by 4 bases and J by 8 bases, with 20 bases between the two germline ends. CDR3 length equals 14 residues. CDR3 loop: CSATPRSGVGGYTF. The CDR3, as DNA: TGCAGTGCTACCCCTCGATCTGGGGTGGGGGGCTACACCTTC.

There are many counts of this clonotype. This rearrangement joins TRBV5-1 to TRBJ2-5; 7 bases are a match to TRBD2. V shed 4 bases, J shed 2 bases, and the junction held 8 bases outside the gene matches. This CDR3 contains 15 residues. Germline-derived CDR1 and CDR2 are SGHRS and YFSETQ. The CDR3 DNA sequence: TGCGCCAGCAGCCTAATTTCTAGCGGTCAAGAGACCCAGTACTTC. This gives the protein CASSLISSGQETQYF.

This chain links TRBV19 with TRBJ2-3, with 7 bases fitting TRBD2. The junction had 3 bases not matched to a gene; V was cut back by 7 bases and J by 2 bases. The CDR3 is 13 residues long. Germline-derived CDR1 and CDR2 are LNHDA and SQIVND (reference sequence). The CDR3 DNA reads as TGTGCCAGTATGGCGGGAGTCACAGATACGCAGTATTTT. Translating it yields CASMAGVTDTQYF.

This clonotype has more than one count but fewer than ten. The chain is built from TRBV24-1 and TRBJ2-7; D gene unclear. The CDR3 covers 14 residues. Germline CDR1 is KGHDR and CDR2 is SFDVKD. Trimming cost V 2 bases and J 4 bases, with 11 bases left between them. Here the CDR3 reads CATSDSPSVYEQYF. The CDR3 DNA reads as TGTGCCACCAGTGATTCTCCCTCGGTATACGAGCAGTACTTC.

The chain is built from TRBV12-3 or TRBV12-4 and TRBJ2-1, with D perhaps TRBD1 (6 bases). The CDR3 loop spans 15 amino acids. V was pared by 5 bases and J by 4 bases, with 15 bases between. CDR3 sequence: CASSQTQTGYNEQFF. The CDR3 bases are TGTGCCAGCAGTCAAACCCAAACAGGGTACAATGAGCAGTTCTTC.

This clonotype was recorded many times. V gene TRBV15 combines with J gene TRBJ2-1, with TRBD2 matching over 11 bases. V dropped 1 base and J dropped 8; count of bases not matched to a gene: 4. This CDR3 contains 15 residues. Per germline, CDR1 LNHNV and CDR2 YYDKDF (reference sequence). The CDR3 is CATSRVAGGPYEQFF. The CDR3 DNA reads TGTGCCACCAGCAGAGTAGCGGGGGGGCCCTATGAGCAGTTCTTC. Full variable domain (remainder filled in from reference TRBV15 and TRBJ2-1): DAMVIQNPRYQVTQFGKPVTLSCSQTLNHNVMYWYQQKSSQAPKLLFHYYDKDFNNEADTPDNFQSRRPNTSFCFLDIRSPGLGDTAMYLCATSRVAGGPYEQFFGPGTRLTVL.

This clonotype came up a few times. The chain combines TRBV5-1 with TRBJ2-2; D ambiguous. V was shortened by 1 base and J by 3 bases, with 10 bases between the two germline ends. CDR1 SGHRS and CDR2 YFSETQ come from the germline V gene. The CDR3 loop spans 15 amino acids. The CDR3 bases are TGCGCCAGCAGCTTGCTAGGATCGGACACCGGGGAGCTGTTTTTT. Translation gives CASSLLGSDTGELFF.

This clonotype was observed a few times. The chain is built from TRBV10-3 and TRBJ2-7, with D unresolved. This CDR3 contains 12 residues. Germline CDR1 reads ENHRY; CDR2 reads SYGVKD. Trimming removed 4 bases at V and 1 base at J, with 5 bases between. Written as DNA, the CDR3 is TGTGCCATCAGTGTGGGGTCCTACGAGCAGTACTTC. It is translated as CAISVGSYEQYF.

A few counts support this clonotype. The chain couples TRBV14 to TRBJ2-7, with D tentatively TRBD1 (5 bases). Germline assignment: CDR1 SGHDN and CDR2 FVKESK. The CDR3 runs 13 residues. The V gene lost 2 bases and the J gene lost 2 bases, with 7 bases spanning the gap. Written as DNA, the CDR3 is TGTGCCAGCAGCCAATGGGGCACCTACGAGCAGTACTTC. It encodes CASSQWGTYEQYF.

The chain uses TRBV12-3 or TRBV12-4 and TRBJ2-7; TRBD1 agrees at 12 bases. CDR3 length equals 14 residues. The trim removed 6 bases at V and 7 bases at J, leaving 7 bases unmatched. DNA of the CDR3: TGTGCCAGCAGCCCGGGACAGGGGGCTAGGGAGCAGTACTTC. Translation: CASSPGQGAREQYF.

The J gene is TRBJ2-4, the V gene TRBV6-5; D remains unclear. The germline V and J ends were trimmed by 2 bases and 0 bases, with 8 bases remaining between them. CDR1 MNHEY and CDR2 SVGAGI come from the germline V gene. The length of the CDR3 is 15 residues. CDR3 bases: TGTGCCAGCAGTTACGCAGCGTCAGCCAAAAACATTCAGTACTTC. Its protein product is CASSYAASAKNIQYF.

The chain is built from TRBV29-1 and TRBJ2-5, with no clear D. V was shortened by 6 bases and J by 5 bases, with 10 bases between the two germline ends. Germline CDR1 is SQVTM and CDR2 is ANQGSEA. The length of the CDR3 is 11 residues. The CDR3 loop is CSVVGRETQYF. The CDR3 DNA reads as TGCAGCGTAGTAGGGCGGGAGACCCAGTACTTC.

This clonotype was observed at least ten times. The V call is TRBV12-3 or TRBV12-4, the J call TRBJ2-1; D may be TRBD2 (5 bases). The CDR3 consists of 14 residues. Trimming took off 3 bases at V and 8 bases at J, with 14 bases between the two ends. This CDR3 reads CASSFPLVRDEQFF. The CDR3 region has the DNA TGTGCCAGCAGTTTTCCTCTGGTGAGGGATGAGCAGTTCTTC.

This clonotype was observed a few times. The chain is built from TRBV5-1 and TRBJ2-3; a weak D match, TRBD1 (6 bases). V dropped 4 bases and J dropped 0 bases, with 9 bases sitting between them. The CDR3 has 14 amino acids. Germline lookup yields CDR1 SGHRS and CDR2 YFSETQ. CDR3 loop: CASSHRASTDTQYF. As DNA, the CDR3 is TGCGCCAGCAGCCACAGGGCTAGCACAGATACGCAGTATTTT.

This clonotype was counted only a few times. The CDR3 DNA is TGTGCCAGCAGCTCACTAGCGAGGGAGCAGTACTTC. Residues: CASSSLAREQYF. The chain links TRBV7-3 to TRBJ2-7, with TRBD2 matching over 7 bases. CDR1 SGHTA and CDR2 FQGTGA come from the germline V gene. The length of the CDR3 is 12 residues. The J segment lost 7 bases and the V segment lost 4 bases, leaving 4 bases of the junction unmatched.

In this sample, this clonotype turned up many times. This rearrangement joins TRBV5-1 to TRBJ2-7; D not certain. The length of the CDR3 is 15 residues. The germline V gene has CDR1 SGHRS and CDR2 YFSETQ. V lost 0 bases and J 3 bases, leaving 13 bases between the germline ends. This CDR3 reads CASSLDPGPDYEQYF. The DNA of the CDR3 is TGCGCCAGCAGCTTGGATCCGGGTCCTGACTACGAGCAGTACTTC.

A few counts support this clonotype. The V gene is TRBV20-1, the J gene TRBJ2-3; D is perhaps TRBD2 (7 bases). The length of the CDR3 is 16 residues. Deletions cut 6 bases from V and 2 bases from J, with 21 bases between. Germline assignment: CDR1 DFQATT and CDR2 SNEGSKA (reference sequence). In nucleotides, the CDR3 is TGCAGTGCAAGACCGGGGGGCGGGACATACACAGATACGCAGTATTTT. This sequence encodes CSARPGGGTYTDTQYF.

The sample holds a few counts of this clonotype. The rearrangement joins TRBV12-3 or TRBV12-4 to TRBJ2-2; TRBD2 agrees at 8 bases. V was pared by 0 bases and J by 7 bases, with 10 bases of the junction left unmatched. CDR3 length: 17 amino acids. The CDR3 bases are TGTGCCAGCAGTTTAGCGCGGGGGGACCCCAGGTTCGGGGAGCTGTTTTTT. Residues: CASSLARGDPRFGELFF.

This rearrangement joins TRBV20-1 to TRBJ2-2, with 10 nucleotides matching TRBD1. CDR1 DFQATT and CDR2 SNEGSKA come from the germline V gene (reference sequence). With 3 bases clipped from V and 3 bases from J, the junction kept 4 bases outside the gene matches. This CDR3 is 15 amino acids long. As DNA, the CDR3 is TGCAGTGCTAGTAGACAGGGGGCTGACACCGGGGAGCTGTTTTTT. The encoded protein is CSASRQGADTGELFF.

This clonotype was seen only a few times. This chain's CDR3 is CASRLGSETQYF. CDR3 nucleotides: TGTGCCAGCAGATTAGGATCGGAGACCCAGTACTTC. V is TRBV2 and J is TRBJ2-5; D is unresolved. The CDR3 has 12 residues. The V gene's germline CDR1 is SNHLY and CDR2 FYNNEI. Trimming removed 6 bases at V and 5 bases at J, with 10 bases between.

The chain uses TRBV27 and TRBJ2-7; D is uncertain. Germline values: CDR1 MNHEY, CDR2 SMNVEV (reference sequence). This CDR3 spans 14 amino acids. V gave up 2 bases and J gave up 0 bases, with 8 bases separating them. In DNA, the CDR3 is TGTGCCAGCAGTTTAAAAACTAACTCCTACGAGCAGTACTTC. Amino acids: CASSLKTNSYEQYF.

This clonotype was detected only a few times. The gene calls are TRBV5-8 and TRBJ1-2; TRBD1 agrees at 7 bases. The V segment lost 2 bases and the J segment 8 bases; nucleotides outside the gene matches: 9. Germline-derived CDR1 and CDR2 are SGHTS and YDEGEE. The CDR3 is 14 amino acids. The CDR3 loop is CASSFRGTLHGYTF. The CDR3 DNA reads TGTGCCAGCAGCTTCAGGGGGACTCTTCACGGCTACACCTTC.

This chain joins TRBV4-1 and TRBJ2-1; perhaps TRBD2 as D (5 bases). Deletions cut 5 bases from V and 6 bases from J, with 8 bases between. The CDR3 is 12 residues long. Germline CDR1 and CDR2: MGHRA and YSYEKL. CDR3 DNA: TGCGCCAGCAGCAAGGAGGTCAATGAGCAGTTCTTC. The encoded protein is CASSKEVNEQFF.

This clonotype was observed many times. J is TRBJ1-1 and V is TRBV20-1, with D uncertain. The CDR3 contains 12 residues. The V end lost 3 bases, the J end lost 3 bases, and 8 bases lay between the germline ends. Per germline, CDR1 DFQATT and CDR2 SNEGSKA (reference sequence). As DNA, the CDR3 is TGCAGTGCTAGCAGAGTCTACACTGAAGCTTTCTTT. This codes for CSASRVYTEAFF.